This T cell receptor beta chain was identified during a study of tumor and adjacent non-tumor tissue in lung cancer. The wider study: Patients comprised about a dozen adenocarcinoma, a couple of squamous cell carcinoma and 1 small cell lung cancer. Regarding the study as a whole: Compared with tumor, normal lung showed significantly lower TCR diversity. Tumor TCR diversity, when higher, was linked to shorter survival.

The library came from three nested PCR rounds adapted from ARM-PCR protocols. TCRdb re-derived calls from the multiplex PCR reads in MiXCR, one entry per CDR3 protein. The repertoire holds 89,000 or so distinct CDR3 sequences, with about 66% as singletons. No cell sorting was done before RNA was extracted from the tissue. Newly diagnosed lung cancer patients had thoracic surgery in China, August–November 2014, without prior chemotherapy. There are many counts of this clonotype. Its antigen remains unidentified. V was trimmed by 10 bases and J by 4 bases, leaving 11 bases between them. In germline, CDR1 is MNHNS, CDR2 SASEGT. This CDR3 is built from 12 residues.

This rearrangement joins TRBV6-1 to TRBJ2-1; D call uncertain. The receptor's source is a man aged 70-80 years with non-small cell lung cancer. Sequenced sample: lung tumor tissue. In DNA form, the CDR3 reads TGTGCCACCCTGCGAAGTTACAATGAGCAGTTCTTC. Translating it yields CATLRSYNEQFF.